The 3 T cell receptor beta chains in this list originate from one sample, sequenced in a study of OX40 agonist ivuxolimab in advanced cancers. Method: immunoSEQ multiplex PCR; TCRdb's copy keeps in-frame clones and lacks some. The table has 95,000 or so clones, roughly 84% seen once. The sample was CD4+ or CD8+ T cells sorted from blood, taken in a trial of the OX40 agonist ivuxolimab. These receptors all stem from an adult with an advanced solid tumor such as melanoma, head and neck, liver or kidney cancer.

A single count supports this clone. The V and J genes are TRBV19 and TRBJ2-1, with 11 bases identical to TRBD2. The CDR3 has 15 amino acids. Germline-derived CDR1 and CDR2 are LNHDA and SQIVND (reference sequence). Trimming took 5 bases from V and 8 from J; bases not matched to a gene: 8. The DNA for the CDR3 is TGTGCCAGTAGTCTCTCGACTAGCGGGATATATGAGCAGTTCTTC. It translates to CASSLSTSGIYEQFF.

This chain links TRBV5-4 with TRBJ2-1; D possibly corresponds to TRBD1 (6 bases). This CDR3 region has 16 residues. Germline CDR1 and CDR2: SGHNT and YYREEE (reference sequence). V dropped 3 bases and J dropped 2 bases, with 15 bases sitting between them. The CDR3 region has the DNA TGTGCCAGCAGCTCCCTGGGGGCAGGGACCTACAATGAGCAGTTCTTC. Translation gives CASSSLGAGTYNEQFF.

The chain combines TRBV19 with TRBJ2-7, with 9 bases lining up with TRBD1. This CDR3 contains 16 residues. Trimming took 3 bases from V and 3 from J; bases not matched to a gene: 9. Germline CDR1 LNHDA, CDR2 SQIVND (reference sequence). CDR3 in DNA: TGTGCCAGTAGTATTTCCGGACAGGGGAGTTTCTACGAGCAGTACTTC. It encodes CASSISGQGSFYEQYF.